What follows are 3 T cell receptor beta chains derived from one specimen sequenced in a study of tumour-infiltrating T cells in Burkitt lymphoma. Assay used: immunoSEQ multiplex PCR; TCRdb lists only in-frame clones, some missing. Of thousands of clones listed, over 65% are singletons. The sample comprised tumor tissue. All receptors come from a human donor with diffuse large B-cell lymphoma.

The chain has TRBV7-2 and TRBJ1-1, with no clear D. The CDR3 runs 14 residues. Looked up from germline, CDR1 is SGHTA and CDR2 is FQGNSA. Trimming removed 5 bases at V and 1 base at J, with 11 bases between. The CDR3 nucleotides are TGTGCCAGCAGCCCAGGACGCCCGAACACTGAAGCTTTCTTT. The encoded protein is CASSPGRPNTEAFF.

V usage is TRBV2 and J usage is TRBJ1-1; D is uncertain. The V end was cut by 9 bases, the J end by 8 bases, with 16 bases between. CDR3 length equals 12 residues. Germline CDR1 is SNHLY and CDR2 is FYNNEI. The CDR3 sequence: CASNLVPGEAFF. The CDR3 nucleotides are TGTGCCAGTAACCTGGTGCCCGGGGAAGCTTTCTTT.

This clone came up once. The chain is built from TRBV4-3 and TRBJ2-3, with D possibly called TRBD1 or TRBD2 (6 bases each). Trimming pared 3 bases from V and 2 bases from J, leaving 15 bases between. The germline V gene encodes CDR1 LGHNA and CDR2 YSLEER. The CDR3 contains 16 residues. CDR3 nucleotide sequence: TGCGCCAGCAGCCACTATTCTGGGGGGCTCACAGATACGCAGTATTTT. Its translation: CASSHYSGGLTDTQYF.